Listed here are 19 T cell receptor beta chains from one sample, sequenced in a study of T cells in Graves' hyperthyroidism and ophthalmopathy (dated by TCRdb to between 2017 and 2020). The receptor library was made with multiplex PCR. The listed sequencing device is Illumina HiSeq 2000. The TCR beta CDR3 regions were amplified from RNA transcripts. For the first round of RT-PCR on the TCR CDR3, the HTBI primer set was used together with the Qiagen OneStep RT-PCR kit. Using fastp at Q25 and MiXCR, TCRdb reprocessed the public reads and kept productive beta chains. Each CDR3 protein appears once, grouped with its most common genes and DNA. This sample lists 800,000 or so distinct CDR3 sequences; around 38% were detected once. About 9% of the sample lies in the top ten. The sequenced material came from blood. The receptors shown here come from a man in his late teens or twenties with Graves' hyperthyroidism.

This clonotype showed up many times. The CDR3 sequence: CSALIGRRTGELFF. The CDR3 DNA is TGCAGCGCCTTGATTGGGCGACGGACCGGGGAGCTGTTTTTT. V usage is TRBV29-1 and J usage is TRBJ2-2; no definite D call. This CDR3 has 14 amino acids. V lost 7 bases and J 5 bases, leaving 17 bases between the germline ends. Germline loops: CDR1 SQVTM, CDR2 ANQGSEA.

This clonotype was detected a few times. This chain joins TRBV6-5 and TRBJ1-4; no firm D call. CDR1 is MNHEY and CDR2 is SVGAGI in the germline V gene. Deletions cut 5 bases from V and 8 bases from J, with 3 bases between. This CDR3 spans 10 amino acids. This CDR3 is CASSEEKLFF. The CDR3 coding sequence is TGTGCCAGCAGTGAAGAAAAACTGTTTTTT.

The V gene is TRBV9, the J gene TRBJ2-5; D is unresolved. Looked up from germline, CDR1 is SGDLS and CDR2 is YYNGEE. The V gene lost 3 bases and the J gene lost 1 base, with 13 bases spanning the gap. This CDR3 has 15 amino acids. The CDR3, as DNA: TGTGCCAGCAGCGAAGTCAGCAGCAGCCAAGAGACCCAGTACTTC. Residues: CASSEVSSSQETQYF.

This clonotype has just one count. The gene calls are TRBV20-1 and TRBJ2-3; D is undetermined. From germline, CDR1 is DFQATT and CDR2 SNEGSKA (reference sequence). Trimming removed 6 bases at V and 6 bases at J, with 13 bases between. The CDR3 is made up of 12 amino acids. CDR3 DNA: TGCAGTGCAGCCCCCCTGACTGATACGCAGTATTTT. It translates to CSAAPLTDTQYF.

This rearrangement joins TRBV6-4 to TRBJ1-2; D not resolved. The CDR3 covers 15 residues. V lost 4 bases and J lost 4, with 16 bases in between. Germline V CDR1 and CDR2: MRHNA, SNTAGT. The CDR3 sequence: CASSALGRTSYGYTF. In DNA, the CDR3 is TGTGCCAGCAGTGCCTTGGGCCGAACTAGCTATGGCTACACCTTC.

As concerns this clonotype: This may be a read error: a much more frequent sequence differs by one nucleotide. The chain combines TRBV29-1 with TRBJ2-2; D could derive from TRBD1 or TRBD2 (5 bases each). The CDR3 is 12 residues long. The V gene's germline CDR1 is SQVTM and CDR2 ANQGSEA. The CDR3 region has the DNA TGCAGCGTCGCTAGGGACCCCGGGAAGCTGTTTTTT. Amino acids: CSVARDPGKLFF.

This clonotype has ten or more counts. The chain carries TRBV2 and TRBJ1-2; D not certain. The CDR3 has 13 residues. Germline CDR1 and CDR2: SNHLY and FYNNEI. V was clipped by 8 bases and J by 3 bases, with 13 bases between them. The CDR3 bases are TGTGCCAGCGGGCTAGGGAAAGACTATGGCTACACCTTC. It is translated as CASGLGKDYGYTF.

The table lists this clonotype with many counts. The rearrangement links TRBV7-2 to TRBJ2-5; possible D gene TRBD1, 6 bases. The CDR3 totals 14 residues. V lost 1 base to trimming and J lost 5 bases, with 11 bases between them. Germline CDR1 and CDR2: SGHTA and FQGNSA. The CDR3 bases are TGTGCCAGCAGCTTAGAATCAGGGGAGGAGACCCAGTACTTC. Translation: CASSLESGEETQYF.

This clonotype came up many times. J is TRBJ2-2 and V is TRBV24-1, with a weak D call TRBD1 (6 bases). V was cut by 3 bases and J by 5 bases, with 6 bases left in between. The CDR3 consists of 13 residues. Germline-derived CDR1 and CDR2 are KGHDR and SFDVKD. CDR3 nucleotide sequence: TGTGCCACCAGTGATACAGGGACCGGGGAGCTGTTTTTT. This sequence encodes CATSDTGTGELFF.

In its sample, this clonotype was seen a few times. This chain connects TRBV12-3 or TRBV12-4 to TRBJ1-2; TRBD1 might be the D (6 bases). The CDR3 sequence is 13 residues long. V shed 5 bases and J shed 8 bases, with 15 bases lying between them. DNA of the CDR3: TGTGCCAGCAGTAGACAGGCCCTCGGCGGCTACACCTTC. It translates to CASSRQALGGYTF.

In DNA form, the CDR3 reads TGTGCCACCAGTGACCCGGGCCCAATGGCAGATACGCAGTATTTT. Translated: CATSDPGPMADTQYF. The chain recombines TRBV24-1 with TRBJ2-3; D is undetermined. Trimming shortened V by 4 bases and J by 4 bases, and 14 bases separated the two germline ends. The CDR3 covers 15 residues. CDR1 KGHDR and CDR2 SFDVKD come from the germline V gene.

This clonotype was counted only a few times. This chain links TRBV6-1 with TRBJ2-2; a possible D gene is TRBD1 (6 bases). The CDR3 covers 15 residues. Germline V gene lookup returns CDR1 MNHNS and CDR2 SASEGT. The ends were cut back, 11 bases at V and 3 bases at J, with 19 bases in the middle. The CDR3 DNA reads TGTGCCCTGACGGTTGAGACAGGACACACCGGGGAGCTGTTTTTT. Its translation is CALTVETGHTGELFF.

There are a few counts of this clonotype. This chain uses TRBV7-8 with TRBJ1-4, with D unresolved. Germline loops: CDR1 SGHVS, CDR2 FQNEAQ. The CDR3 totals 12 residues. V was clipped by 2 bases and J by 8 bases, with 6 bases between them. CDR3 residues: CASSLSVEKLFF. DNA of the CDR3: TGTGCCAGCAGCTTATCGGTAGAAAAACTGTTTTTT.

The chain links TRBV5-1 to TRBJ1-6; D is unresolved. This CDR3 is 16 amino acids long. Per the germline V gene, CDR1 is SGHRS and CDR2 is YFSETQ. The V gene lost 0 bases and the J gene lost 10 bases, with 17 bases spanning the gap. In DNA form, the CDR3 reads TGCGCCAGCAGCTTGGAGCCGTCTGGAAGGGAATCACCCCTCCACTTT. Translation gives CASSLEPSGRESPLHF.

A word on this clonotype: Compared with germline, one end of the junction differs, possibly owing to a read error. The rearrangement uses TRBV24-1 and TRBJ2-6; possibly TRBD2 for D (6 bases). The CDR3 extends over 18 amino acids. Germline CDR1 reads KGHDR; CDR2 reads SFDVKD. In nucleotides, the CDR3 is TGTGCCAGCAGTTCCTCGCTTGGGGGGAGCTCTGGGGCCAACGTCCTGACTTTC. It yields the protein CASSSSLGGSSGANVLTF.

This clonotype was detected ten times or more. The CDR3 DNA follows: TGTGCCATCAGACCAGCGGGGGCGAACACCGGGGAGCTGTTTTTT. Encoded protein: CAIRPAGANTGELFF. The chain couples TRBV10-3 to TRBJ2-2, with 8 bases that match TRBD2. Trimming removed 6 bases from V and 0 bases from J; junction bases left unmatched: 3. Germline V gives CDR1 ENHRY, CDR2 SYGVKD. The CDR3 runs 15 residues.

The CDR3 coding sequence is TGTGCCAGTAGTATGGAGGGGGTGAATCAGCCCCAGCATTTT. This codes for CASSMEGVNQPQHF. The chain uses TRBV19 and TRBJ1-5, with a weak D call TRBD1 (6 bases). The V end lost 3 bases, the J end lost 4 bases, and 10 bases lay between the germline ends. Germline loops: CDR1 LNHDA, CDR2 SQIVND (reference sequence). The CDR3 runs 14 residues.

In its sample, this clonotype was seen a few times. CDR3 sequence reads: CASSYWHNQPQHF. CDR3 coding DNA: TGTGCCAGCAGTTACTGGCACAATCAGCCCCAGCATTTT. The chain combines TRBV6-6 with TRBJ1-5; no reliable D call. The CDR3 totals 13 residues. Between the trimmed V and J ends, which lost 1 base and 3 bases, there was a span of 4 bases. In germline, CDR1 is MNHNY, CDR2 SVGAGI (reference sequence).

This clonotype was counted between two and nine times. The chain recombines TRBV7-2 with TRBJ1-2, with D possibly matching TRBD1 (6 bases). This CDR3 has 14 amino acids. The germline gives CDR1 SGHTA, CDR2 FQGNSA. Trimming shortened V by 1 base and J by 7 bases, and 13 bases separated the two germline ends. CDR3 region: CASSLDRGAVGYTF. In DNA form, the CDR3 reads TGTGCCAGCAGCTTAGACCGGGGGGCGGTTGGCTACACCTTC. The full variable domain, rest sourced from reference TRBV7-2 and TRBJ1-2, is GAGVSQSPSNKVTEKGKDVELRCDPISGHTALYWYRQSLGQGLEFLIYFQGNSAPDKSGLPSDRFSAERTGGSVSTLTIQRTQQEDSAVYLCASSLDRGAVGYTFGSGTRLTVV.